The 20 T cell receptor beta chains below were found in one sample sequenced in a study of blood T cell repertoires in COVID-19. Here immunoSEQ multiplex PCR was the method, and the copy in TCRdb shows in-frame clones only, minus some. The table lists about 260,000 clones, about 80% of them singletons. The sample was peripheral blood. The receptor source for this set is a woman aged 50 to 60 who had recovered from COVID-19.

The chain uses TRBV4-3 and TRBJ2-7; D possibly corresponds to TRBD2 (5 bases). In germline, CDR1 is LGHNA, CDR2 YSLEER. This CDR3 is built from 15 residues. Trimming cost V 1 base and J 1 base, with 11 bases left between them. The CDR3 DNA reads TGCGCCAGCAGCCAAGTCGCGGGTATATCCTACGAGCAGTACTTC. Amino acids: CASSQVAGISYEQYF.

Regarding this clone: This CDR3 is also generated by other DNA sequences in the sample. This chain joins TRBV5-6 and TRBJ2-7, with D perhaps TRBD2 (5 bases). This CDR3 has 11 amino acids. Trimming removed 4 bases from V and 4 bases from J, with 6 bases in between. The germline gives CDR1 SGHDT, CDR2 YYEEEE. The CDR3 here is CASSTGYEQYF. CDR3 coding DNA: TGTGCCAGCAGCACGGGGTACGAGCAGTACTTC.

V gene TRBV6-1 combines with J gene TRBJ2-1; D call uncertain. Trimming took 3 bases from V and 8 from J, leaving 11 bases between them. The CDR3 spans 13 residues. The germline CDR1 and CDR2 sequences are MNHNS and SASEGT. The CDR3 coding sequence is TGTGCCAGCAGTGACCCCTCGTTCGATGAGCAGTTCTTC. Protein sequence: CASSDPSFDEQFF.

The chain has TRBV15 and TRBJ2-7, with D possibly TRBD1 on 5 matching bases. CDR1 is LNHNV and CDR2 is YYDKDF in the germline V gene (reference sequence). The V and J ends lost 0 bases and 0 bases respectively, with 6 bases between them. The CDR3 is 14 residues long. CDR3: CATSREGLSYEQYF. The CDR3 nucleotides are TGTGCCACCAGCAGAGAGGGGCTCTCCTACGAGCAGTACTTC.

This chain uses TRBV7-9 with TRBJ1-1, with TRBD1 matching 9 bases. The germline V gene encodes CDR1 SEHNR and CDR2 FQNEAQ (reference sequence). The CDR3 consists of 15 residues. V shed 1 base and J 11 bases; nucleotides not matched to a gene: 11. CDR3 coding DNA: TGTGCCAGCAGCTTAGTAGGAATTGGGACAGGGAAGGCTTTCTTT. Translation: CASSLVGIGTGKAFF.

This chain uses TRBV11-3 with TRBJ2-5, with 9 positions matching TRBD1. Germline-derived CDR1 and CDR2 are SGHNT and YENEEA. With 5 bases clipped from V and 1 base from J, the junction kept 8 bases outside the gene matches. The CDR3 contains 16 residues. CDR3 sequence: CASSHPQDRGQETQYF. The CDR3, as DNA: TGTGCCAGCAGCCACCCTCAGGACAGGGGCCAAGAGACCCAGTACTTC.

The chain links TRBV7-2 to TRBJ2-1; perhaps TRBD2 as D (6 bases). The CDR3 has 15 residues. Germline CDR1 is SGHTA and CDR2 is FQGNSA. Trimming pared 5 bases from V and 7 bases from J, leaving 18 bases between. Here the CDR3 reads CASSPASVGKNEQFF. The CDR3, as DNA: TGTGCCAGCAGCCCCGCTAGCGTGGGGAAAAATGAGCAGTTCTTC.

The rearrangement uses TRBV18 and TRBJ1-1, with unresolved D. V lost 5 bases and J lost 2, with 6 bases in between. In germline, CDR1 is KGHSH, CDR2 LQKENI. This CDR3 has 12 residues. CDR3 DNA: TGTGCCAGCTCAAACAGTAACACTGAAGCTTTCTTT. Protein: CASSNSNTEAFF.

DNA for the CDR3: TGTGCCAGCACCGAATCCGGGACGGGGGGCAGCGAGCAGTACTTC. Protein sequence: CASTESGTGGSEQYF. V gene TRBV7-2 combines with J gene TRBJ2-7, with D perhaps TRBD2 (7 bases). Trimming left V 7 bases short and J 6 bases short, with 22 bases between. Germline assignment: CDR1 SGHTA and CDR2 FQGNSA. The CDR3 length is 15 residues.

This clone was seen a single time. The V gene is TRBV18, the J gene TRBJ2-2, with TRBD1 identical over 9 bases. The CDR3 is 19 residues long. The germline CDR1 and CDR2 sequences are KGHSH and LQKENI. The ends lost 2 bases at V and 4 bases at J; junction bases unmatched: 14. CDR3 sequence reads: CASSPNPNSGTGSTGELFF. CDR3 DNA sequence: TGTGCCAGCTCACCAAATCCGAACTCTGGGACAGGGAGCACCGGGGAGCTGTTTTTT.

This chain uses TRBV7-8 with TRBJ1-2, with 9 bases aligning to TRBD1. Germline lookup yields CDR1 SGHVS and CDR2 FQNEAQ. This CDR3 has 18 amino acids. J gave up 4 bases and V 4 bases, and 16 bases lay outside the gene matches. Here the CDR3 reads CASSSETGGGPLGYGYTF. The CDR3 nucleotides read TGTGCCAGCAGCTCCGAAACAGGGGGCGGCCCGCTCGGCTATGGCTACACCTTC. Full variable domain (rest looked up from reference TRBV7-8 and TRBJ1-2): GAGVSQSPRYKVAKRGQDVALRCDPISGHVSLFWYQQALGQGPEFLTYFQNEAQLDKSGLPSDRFFAERPEGSVSTLKIQRTQQEDSAVYLCASSSETGGGPLGYGYTFGSGTRLTVV.

The chain uses TRBV7-9 and TRBJ1-1, with TRBD1 matching over 10 bases. CDR3 length equals 16 residues. V shed 7 bases, J shed 5 bases, and the junction held 13 bases outside the gene matches. Germline V lookup: CDR1 SEHNR, CDR2 FQNEAQ (reference sequence). The CDR3 DNA follows: TGTGCCAGCATCTCATTACCGGGACAGGGGAGTACTGAAGCTTTCTTT. It codes for CASISLPGQGSTEAFF.

The chain joins TRBV2 to TRBJ2-3, with a tentative D call TRBD2 (7 bases). Germline V gene lookup returns CDR1 SNHLY and CDR2 FYNNEI. The V end was cut by 7 bases, the J end by 0 bases, with 20 bases between. The CDR3 has 17 amino acids. The CDR3 DNA reads as TGTGCCAGCATAGGGGAGGGGACACGAATCAGCACAGATACGCAGTATTTT. It yields the protein CASIGEGTRISTDTQYF.

The chain couples TRBV29-1 to TRBJ2-7, with 11 bases that match TRBD2. Germline lookup yields CDR1 SQVTM and CDR2 ANQGSEA. CDR3 size: 14 residues. V gave up 6 bases and J gave up 4 bases; unmatched junction bases: 8. The CDR3 nucleotides are TGCAGCGTCGTCCTAGCGGGAGGAAGTTACGAGCAGTACTTC. Its translation is CSVVLAGGSYEQYF.

The chain recombines TRBV5-1 with TRBJ2-7, with D perhaps matching TRBD1 (6 bases). Looked up from germline, CDR1 is SGHRS and CDR2 is YFSETQ. Trimming stripped 0 bases from V and 0 bases from J, with 10 bases between. The CDR3 runs 15 residues. This chain's CDR3 is CASSLGQVISYEQYF. The CDR3 DNA is TGCGCCAGCAGCTTGGGACAGGTGATCTCCTACGAGCAGTACTTC. Full variable domain (rest looked up from reference TRBV5-1 and TRBJ2-7): KAGVTQTPRYLIKTRGQQVTLSCSPISGHRSVSWYQQTPGQGLQFLFEYFSETQRNKGNFPGRFSGRQFSNSRSEMNVSTLELGDSALYLCASSLGQVISYEQYFGPGTRLTVT.

The V and J genes are TRBV24-1 and TRBJ2-1; D may be TRBD1 (6 bases). V lost 1 base to trimming and J lost 5 bases, with 11 bases between them. This CDR3 region has 15 residues. Germline V gene lookup returns CDR1 KGHDR and CDR2 SFDVKD. This CDR3 reads CATSDLQQGHNEQFF. DNA of the CDR3: TGTGCCACCAGTGATTTACAACAGGGCCACAATGAGCAGTTCTTC.

The rearrangement links TRBV7-7 to TRBJ2-5, with TRBD2 matching 11 bases. The CDR3 is made up of 15 amino acids. From germline, CDR1 is SSHAT and CDR2 FNYEAQ (reference sequence). J was trimmed by 4 bases and V by 5 bases; bases with no gene match: 6. The CDR3, as DNA: TGTGCCAGCAGCACCGGGACTAGCGGTGGAGAGACCCAGTACTTC. This gives the protein CASSTGTSGGETQYF.

V and J are TRBV7-2 and TRBJ1-2; perhaps TRBD1 as D (5 bases). Germline CDR1 reads SGHTA; CDR2 reads FQGNSA. V gave up 5 bases and J gave up 3 bases, with 7 bases separating them. This CDR3 has 12 residues. CDR3 sequence: CASSARDYGYTF. CDR3 in DNA: TGTGCCAGCAGCGCCAGGGACTATGGCTACACCTTC.

This chain links TRBV5-1 with TRBJ1-3, with 10 positions matching TRBD1. After removal of 1 base from V and 4 bases from J, the junction contained 8 bases not matched to a gene. The CDR3 sequence is 17 residues long. Per the germline V gene, CDR1 is SGHRS and CDR2 is YFSETQ. CDR3 protein: CASSLTFDRGQGNTIYF. In DNA, the CDR3 is TGCGCCAGCAGCTTGACATTCGACAGGGGGCAAGGAAACACCATATATTTT.

The chain carries TRBV28 and TRBJ2-6, with 9 bases fitting TRBD1. Germline CDR1 and CDR2: MDHEN and SYDVKM. This CDR3 is 18 amino acids long. The trim removed 4 bases at V and 1 base at J, leaving 8 bases unmatched. The CDR3 loop is CASSSTGGALSGANVLTF. The DNA of the CDR3 is TGTGCCAGCAGTTCTACAGGGGGCGCCTTATCTGGGGCCAACGTCCTGACTTTC.